The rows below give T cell receptor beta chains drawn from one sample of a study of cytomegalovirus exposure and HLA in healthy donors. Here immunoSEQ multiplex PCR was the method, and the copy in TCRdb shows in-frame clones only, minus some. The table has about 160,000 clones, 70% to 80% seen once. The sequenced sample was PBMCs. The receptor set was obtained from a man aged 35 to 55 in good health and CMV-seronegative. Both conserved end residues are part of each CDR3. Each record gives: CDR3 DNA, CDR3 protein, J gene, clone size, V gene, D gene. A D gene is named only where the DNA matches it firmly. Rows give clone size only sometimes, using once, few, many, or a class for an expanded clone.

CDR3nt: TGTGCCAGCAGTACCGGGACAGAGCCGGAGACCCAGTACTTC
CDR3aa: CASSTGTEPETQYF
j_gene: TRBJ2-5
abundance: .
v_gene: TRBV6-6
d_gene: TRBD1

CDR3nt: TGTGCCAGCAGCAAAGTTCCGGGACACACCCGTGCCAAGAGCACAGATACGCAGTATTTT
CDR3aa: CASSKVPGHTRAKSTDTQYF
j_gene: TRBJ2-3
abundance: .
v_gene: TRBV21-1
d_gene: .

CDR3nt: TGCGCCAGCAGCTTGATATCCAGTCACAATGAGCAGTTCTTC
CDR3aa: CASSLISSHNEQFF
j_gene: TRBJ2-1
abundance: once
v_gene: TRBV5-1
d_gene: .

CDR3nt: TGTGCCAGCAGCAGAGGGAGGGGTTCACCCCTCCACTTT
CDR3aa: CASSRGRGSPLHF
j_gene: TRBJ1-6
abundance: .
v_gene: TRBV6-5
d_gene: .

CDR3nt: TGTGCCATCAGGGGACAGGTCAATTCACCCCTCCACTTT
CDR3aa: CAIRGQVNSPLHF
j_gene: TRBJ1-6
abundance: .
v_gene: TRBV10-3
d_gene: TRBD1

CDR3nt: TGTGCCAGCAGCTTTCAGGGGGCGCGGGCTTTCTTT
CDR3aa: CASSFQGARAFF
j_gene: TRBJ1-1
abundance: .
v_gene: TRBV7-9
d_gene: TRBD1

CDR3nt: TGTGCCTGGACGGAGGGCAATCAGCCCCAGCATTTT
CDR3aa: CAWTEGNQPQHF
j_gene: TRBJ1-5
abundance: few
v_gene: TRBV30
d_gene: .

CDR3nt: TGCGCCAGCTCCGCTCAGACAGGGAATTCACCCCTCCACTTT
CDR3aa: CASSAQTGNSPLHF
j_gene: TRBJ1-6
abundance: .
v_gene: TRBV4-3
d_gene: TRBD1

CDR3nt: TGTGCCAGCAGTGAAGAGGGGATGGGCAATCAGCCCCAGCATTTT
CDR3aa: CASSEEGMGNQPQHF
j_gene: TRBJ1-5
abundance: .
v_gene: TRBV2
d_gene: .

CDR3nt: TGTGCCAGCAGCTTGGCGGGGACAGGGGCCTACGAGCAGTACTTC
CDR3aa: CASSLAGTGAYEQYF
j_gene: TRBJ2-7
abundance: few
v_gene: TRBV5-4
d_gene: TRBD1

CDR3nt: TGTGCCAGCAGTAAGGAGGGGTACACTGAAGCTTTCTTT
CDR3aa: CASSKEGYTEAFF
j_gene: TRBJ1-1
abundance: .
v_gene: TRBV6-6
d_gene: .

CDR3nt: TGCAGCGTTGTGGGGGCGAGGGAGCAGTACTTC
CDR3aa: CSVVGAREQYF
j_gene: TRBJ2-7
abundance: once
v_gene: TRBV29-1
d_gene: .

CDR3nt: TGTGCCAGTAGTATTGGGAGGGGAAACACTGAAGCTTTCTTT
CDR3aa: CASSIGRGNTEAFF
j_gene: TRBJ1-1
abundance: .
v_gene: TRBV19
d_gene: .

CDR3nt: TGCGCCAGCAGCGCCCTAGCGGGGGGGCGTGGCACCGGGGAGCTGTTTTTT
CDR3aa: CASSALAGGRGTGELFF
j_gene: TRBJ2-2
abundance: .
v_gene: TRBV5-1
d_gene: TRBD2

CDR3nt: TGTGCCAGCAGTGAAGGGGGGGGGACCTTTGAAGCTTTCTTT
CDR3aa: CASSEGGGTFEAFF
j_gene: TRBJ1-1
abundance: .
v_gene: TRBV6-1
d_gene: .

CDR3nt: TGCGCCAGCAGCCAAGATTATGTCAGGGGGGAGACCCAGTACTTC
CDR3aa: CASSQDYVRGETQYF
j_gene: TRBJ2-5
abundance: .
v_gene: TRBV4-1
d_gene: TRBD1

CDR3nt: TGTGCCAGCAGTGCCAGGGAAATTGGCAATCAGCCCCAGCATTTT
CDR3aa: CASSAREIGNQPQHF
j_gene: TRBJ1-5
abundance: .
v_gene: TRBV6-5
d_gene: .

CDR3nt: TGTGCCAGCAGATTTGGGGACAGGGGAAGTTTCCACACCGGGGAGCTGTTTTTT
CDR3aa: CASRFGDRGSFHTGELFF
j_gene: TRBJ2-2
abundance: .
v_gene: TRBV27
d_gene: TRBD1

CDR3nt: TGTGCCAGTAGAGCTAGCCATACCACCTACGAGCAGTACTTC
CDR3aa: CASRASHTTYEQYF
j_gene: TRBJ2-7
abundance: .
v_gene: TRBV19
d_gene: .

CDR3nt: TGTGCCAGCAGCCCCCAGGGACTTTACAATGAGCAGTTCTTC
CDR3aa: CASSPQGLYNEQFF
j_gene: TRBJ2-1
abundance: .
v_gene: TRBV9
d_gene: .

CDR3nt: TGTGCCAGCAGCTTATCGCAGGGCACAGATACGCAGTATTTT
CDR3aa: CASSLSQGTDTQYF
j_gene: TRBJ2-3
abundance: few
v_gene: TRBV7-2
d_gene: .

CDR3nt: TGTGCCAGCAGCGAGGCCATCCCCGGGTGGGGCAACTCTAACTATGGCTACACCTTC
CDR3aa: CASSEAIPGWGNSNYGYTF
j_gene: TRBJ1-2
abundance: .
v_gene: TRBV5-4
d_gene: .

CDR3nt: TGTGCCAGCAGAATCGACAGAGATGGCAATCAGCCCCAGCATTTT
CDR3aa: CASRIDRDGNQPQHF
j_gene: TRBJ1-5
abundance: few
v_gene: TRBV6-5
d_gene: .

CDR3nt: TGTGCCAGCAGCTTAAGAGCAGGGGTTTTGGTCACTGAAGCTTTCTTT
CDR3aa: CASSLRAGVLVTEAFF
j_gene: TRBJ1-1
abundance: .
v_gene: TRBV13
d_gene: .

CDR3nt: TGTGCCAGCAGTGACAGGGGTTATAATTCACCCCTCCACTTT
CDR3aa: CASSDRGYNSPLHF
j_gene: TRBJ1-6
abundance: .
v_gene: TRBV6-6
d_gene: TRBD1

CDR3nt: TGTGCCAGCAGCTTGGACAGGGGGATCACCTTC
CDR3aa: CASSLDRGITF
j_gene: TRBJ1-2
abundance: .
v_gene: TRBV5-5
d_gene: TRBD1

CDR3nt: TGTGCCAGCTCCCTAGAGATCTCCTACGAGCAGTACTTC
CDR3aa: CASSLEISYEQYF
j_gene: TRBJ2-7
abundance: .
v_gene: TRBV18
d_gene: .

CDR3nt: TGTGCCACCCCGCGGAACAATGAGCAGTTCTTC
CDR3aa: CATPRNNEQFF
j_gene: TRBJ2-1
abundance: .
v_gene: TRBV7-9
d_gene: .

CDR3nt: TGTGCCAGCAGCTTATGGCCGAGGGCCCAGTACTTC
CDR3aa: CASSLWPRAQYF
j_gene: TRBJ2-5
abundance: .
v_gene: TRBV7-2
d_gene: .

CDR3nt: TGTGCCAGCAGTGAGGACAGGGGGCAAATCAACACTGAAGCTTTCTTT
CDR3aa: CASSEDRGQINTEAFF
j_gene: TRBJ1-1
abundance: .
v_gene: TRBV28
d_gene: TRBD1

CDR3nt: TGCGCCAGCAGCCAAGAACCAGCGGGGTTCTCCTACAATGAGCAGTTCTTC
CDR3aa: CASSQEPAGFSYNEQFF
j_gene: TRBJ2-1
abundance: few
v_gene: TRBV4-1
d_gene: TRBD2

CDR3nt: TGTGCCAGCAGGCCTTCCGGGACAGGCAAAGATACGCAGTATTTT
CDR3aa: CASRPSGTGKDTQYF
j_gene: TRBJ2-3
abundance: .
v_gene: TRBV6-6
d_gene: TRBD1

CDR3nt: TGTGCCAGCAGCTTGGTGCTGGGGACAGGGGATGAAAAACTGTTTTTT
CDR3aa: CASSLVLGTGDEKLFF
j_gene: TRBJ1-4
abundance: once
v_gene: TRBV5-6
d_gene: TRBD1

CDR3nt: TGTGCCATCAGAGACAGCTACGAGCAGTACTTC
CDR3aa: CAIRDSYEQYF
j_gene: TRBJ2-7
abundance: few
v_gene: TRBV10-3
d_gene: .

CDR3nt: TGTGCCAGCAGCTCTCCCCTGCGCGTGGTGAACACTGAAGCTTTCTTT
CDR3aa: CASSSPLRVVNTEAFF
j_gene: TRBJ1-1
abundance: few
v_gene: TRBV4-2
d_gene: .

CDR3nt: TGTGCCAGCAGCTTTGTAGGGACAGGGAACTTCGGTGAGCAGTTCTTC
CDR3aa: CASSFVGTGNFGEQFF
j_gene: TRBJ2-1
abundance: .
v_gene: TRBV5-4
d_gene: TRBD1

CDR3nt: TGTGCCAGCAGCCGGACAGGTTCAGGCACAGATACGCAGTATTTT
CDR3aa: CASSRTGSGTDTQYF
j_gene: TRBJ2-3
abundance: once
v_gene: TRBV7-3
d_gene: TRBD1

CDR3nt: TGTGCCAGCAGTTACTCAGGGCGGGGAGGCTACACCTTC
CDR3aa: CASSYSGRGGYTF
j_gene: TRBJ1-2
abundance: .
v_gene: TRBV6-5
d_gene: .

CDR3nt: TGTGCCAGCAGCCGTCTAAGACAGGGGGCTGGTCAAGAGACCCAGTACTTC
CDR3aa: CASSRLRQGAGQETQYF
j_gene: TRBJ2-5
abundance: .
v_gene: TRBV7-2
d_gene: TRBD1

CDR3nt: TGTGCCAGCAGCTTATCCGGGTCCGTCGGGACCCAGTACTTC
CDR3aa: CASSLSGSVGTQYF
j_gene: TRBJ2-5
abundance: .
v_gene: TRBV7-3
d_gene: .

CDR3nt: TGTGCCAGCAGCCAAGGACAGGGAGAACAGCCCCAGCATTTT
CDR3aa: CASSQGQGEQPQHF
j_gene: TRBJ1-5
abundance: once
v_gene: TRBV4-2
d_gene: TRBD1

CDR3nt: TGTGCCAGCAGCTTAAACACCGGGGAGCTGTTTTTT
CDR3aa: CASSLNTGELFF
j_gene: TRBJ2-2
abundance: .
v_gene: TRBV6-6
d_gene: .

CDR3nt: TGTGCCAGCAGCGTAGGTTGGGGGGAATATGGCTACACCTTC
CDR3aa: CASSVGWGEYGYTF
j_gene: TRBJ1-2
abundance: once
v_gene: TRBV9
d_gene: .

CDR3nt: TGCAGCGGAAGGGGGTCTGGAAACACCATATATTTT
CDR3aa: CSGRGSGNTIYF
j_gene: TRBJ1-3
abundance: .
v_gene: TRBV29-1
d_gene: .

CDR3nt: TGTGCCAGCAGTTTCCCTACGAACACCGGGGAGCTGTTTTTT
CDR3aa: CASSFPTNTGELFF
j_gene: TRBJ2-2
abundance: once
v_gene: TRBV27
d_gene: .

CDR3nt: TGTGCCAGCAGGGACAGTCCCTACGAGCAGTACTTC
CDR3aa: CASRDSPYEQYF
j_gene: TRBJ2-7
abundance: .
v_gene: TRBV2
d_gene: .

CDR3nt: TGTGCCAGCAGCCCAGAAACGGGACTAGGCTCCTACGAGCAGTACTTC
CDR3aa: CASSPETGLGSYEQYF
j_gene: TRBJ2-7
abundance: .
v_gene: TRBV7-2
d_gene: TRBD2

CDR3nt: TGCGCCAGCAGCCCTGGACTAGCGGGCACAGATACGCAGTATTTT
CDR3aa: CASSPGLAGTDTQYF
j_gene: TRBJ2-3
abundance: .
v_gene: TRBV5-1
d_gene: TRBD2

CDR3nt: TGTGCCAGCAGTTACGGTGGGGAGGGCTACACCTTC
CDR3aa: CASSYGGEGYTF
j_gene: TRBJ1-2
abundance: few
v_gene: TRBV6-5
d_gene: .

CDR3nt: TGCGCCAGCAGCCAAGTACTAGCGGGGTACGAGCAGTACTTC
CDR3aa: CASSQVLAGYEQYF
j_gene: TRBJ2-7
abundance: once
v_gene: TRBV4-1
d_gene: TRBD2